This note documents a single T cell receptor (beta chain) sequence. Its antigen remains unidentified. This record comes from a study of beta chain features in type 1 diabetes. The investigators reverse transcribed all of the isolated RNA, so they sequenced expressed TCRB transcripts. About 3.4 million reads on average were seen across naive, central memory and regulatory T cell samples. Clones were read by immunoSEQ multiplex PCR, and TCRdb kept only the in-frame ones, dropping some. In the table there are some 250,000 clones, roughly 30% of which are singletons. The study, taken as a whole, reports: Across patients, naive, central memory and Treg TCRB repertoires exhibited apparently greater similarity than was observed across healthy donors.

This CDR3 region has 12 residues. CDR1 is SQVTM and CDR2 is ANQGSEA in the germline V gene. V lost 7 bases, J lost 5 bases, and 6 bases stayed unmatched. The clonotype comes from a man aged 25-45 years in good health. Sequenced input: central memory CD4+ T cells from blood. This sequence joins TRBV29-1 and TRBJ1-1; 8 bases agree with TRBD1. CDR3 residues: CSADDRGTEAFF. CDR3 bases: TGCAGCGCCGACGACAGGGGTACTGAAGCTTTCTTT.